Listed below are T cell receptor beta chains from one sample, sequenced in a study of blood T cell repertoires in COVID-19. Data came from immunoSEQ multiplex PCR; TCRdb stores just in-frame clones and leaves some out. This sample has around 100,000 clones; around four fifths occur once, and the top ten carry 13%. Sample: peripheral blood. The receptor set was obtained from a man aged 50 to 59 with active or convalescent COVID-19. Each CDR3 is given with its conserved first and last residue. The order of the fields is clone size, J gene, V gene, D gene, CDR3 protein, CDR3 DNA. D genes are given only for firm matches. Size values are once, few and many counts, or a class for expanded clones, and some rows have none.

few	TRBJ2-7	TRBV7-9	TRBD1	CASSIYRDREGEQYF	TGTGCCAGCAGCATTTACCGGGACAGGGAAGGAGAGCAGTACTTC
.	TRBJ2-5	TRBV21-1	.	CASSKDPRGRSETQYF	TGTGCCAGCAGCAAAGACCCCAGGGGGCGGTCAGAGACCCAGTACTTC
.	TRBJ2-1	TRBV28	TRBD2	CACHPGGRNEQFF	TGTGCCTGCCATCCGGGAGGGAGGAATGAGCAGTTCTTC
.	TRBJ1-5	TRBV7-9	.	CASSQGGNQPQHF	TGTGCCAGCAGCCAGGGCGGCAATCAGCCCCAGCATTTT
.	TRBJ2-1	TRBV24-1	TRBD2	CATSDLRQAGTSGYNEQFF	TGTGCCACCAGTGATTTGCGCCAAGCCGGGACTAGCGGGTACAATGAGCAGTTCTTC
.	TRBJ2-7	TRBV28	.	CASSLSNHEQYF	TGTGCCAGCAGTTTGAGTAACCACGAGCAGTACTTC
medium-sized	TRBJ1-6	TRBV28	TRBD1	CASSLQQGYNSPLHF	TGTGCCAGCAGTTTGCAACAGGGGTATAATTCACCCCTCCACTTT
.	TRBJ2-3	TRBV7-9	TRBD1	CASSSSIDRGWTDTQYF	TGTGCCAGCAGCTCATCAATAGACAGGGGGTGGACAGATACGCAGTATTTT
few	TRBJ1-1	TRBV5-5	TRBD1	CASRTGGSVGSPYTEAFF	TGTGCCAGCAGGACAGGGGGCAGTGTAGGGTCTCCCTACACTGAAGCTTTCTTT
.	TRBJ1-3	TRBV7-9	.	CASSLGESSGNTIYF	TGTGCCAGCAGCTTAGGTGAGAGCTCTGGAAACACCATATATTTT
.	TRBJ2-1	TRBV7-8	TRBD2	CASSSRGGEQFF	TGTGCCAGCAGTAGCCGGGGGGGCGAGCAGTTCTTC
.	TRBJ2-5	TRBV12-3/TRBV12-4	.	CASSYAMETQYF	TGTGCCAGCAGCTACGCCATGGAGACCCAGTACTTC
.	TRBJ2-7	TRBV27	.	CASSQIRTFYEQYF	TGTGCCAGCAGTCAAATTCGGACATTCTACGAGCAGTACTTC
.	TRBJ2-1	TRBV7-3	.	CASSLSGGGFDNEQFF	TGTGCCAGCAGCTTAAGTGGGGGAGGATTTGACAATGAGCAGTTCTTC
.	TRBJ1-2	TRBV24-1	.	CATSDFRYGYTF	TGTGCCACCAGTGATTTTCGGTATGGCTACACCTTC
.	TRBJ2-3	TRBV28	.	CATQGSAFYTDTQYF	TGTGCCACCCAGGGGAGTGCCTTCTACACAGATACGCAGTATTTT
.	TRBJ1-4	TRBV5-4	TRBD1	CASSSLSTGVREKLFF	TGTGCCAGCAGCTCCCTTTCGACAGGGGTGCGGGAAAAACTGTTTTTT
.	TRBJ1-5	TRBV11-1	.	CASSLSNQPQHF	TGTGCCAGCTCACTTTCCAATCAGCCCCAGCATTTT
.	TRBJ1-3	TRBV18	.	CASSPSNPKNGNTIYF	TGTGCCAGCTCACCAAGCAACCCGAAGAATGGAAACACCATATATTTT
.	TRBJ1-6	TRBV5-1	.	CASSLAPRRDSPLHF	TGCGCCAGCAGCTTGGCTCCCCGACGGGATTCACCCCTCCACTTT
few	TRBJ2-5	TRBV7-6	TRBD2	CASSLAGGPSGETQYF	TGTGCCAGCAGCTTAGCGGGAGGGCCCTCGGGAGAGACCCAGTACTTC
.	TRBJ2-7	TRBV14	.	CASSQDLRSEQYF	TGTGCCAGCAGCCAAGATTTGAGGAGCGAGCAGTACTTC
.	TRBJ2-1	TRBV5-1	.	CASSLGQGSKFF	TGCGCCAGCAGCTTGGGCCAGGGGTCGAAGTTCTTC
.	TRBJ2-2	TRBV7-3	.	CASSRGLANTGELFF	TGTGCCAGCAGCCGAGGACTGGCGAACACCGGGGAGCTGTTTTTT
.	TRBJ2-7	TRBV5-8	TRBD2	CASSRRTSVPYEQYF	TGTGCCAGCAGCAGACGGACTAGCGTACCCTACGAGCAGTACTTC
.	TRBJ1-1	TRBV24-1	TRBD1	CATSDQGTGAPEAFF	TGTGCCACCAGTGATCAAGGGACAGGGGCCCCTGAAGCTTTCTTT
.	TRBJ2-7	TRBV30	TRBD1	CAWSGQGATYEQYF	TGTGCCTGGAGTGGTCAGGGGGCCACCTACGAGCAGTACTTC
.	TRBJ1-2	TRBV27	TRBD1	CASRTGGFLFGGYTF	TGTGCCAGCAGAACAGGGGGTTTTTTGTTTGGTGGCTACACCTTC
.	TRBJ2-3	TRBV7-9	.	CASTQGGPGQYF	TGTGCCAGCACTCAAGGGGGACCGGGGCAGTATTTT
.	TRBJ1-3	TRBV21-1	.	CASSVRGQGSGNTIYF	TGTGCCAGCAGCGTAAGGGGACAGGGCTCTGGAAACACCATATATTTT
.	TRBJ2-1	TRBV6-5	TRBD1	CASSNSGGGEQFF	TGTGCCAGCAGTAACTCAGGGGGCGGTGAGCAGTTCTTC
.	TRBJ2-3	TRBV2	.	CASSGSTGFPDTQYF	TGTGCCAGCAGTGGAAGCACAGGGTTCCCAGATACGCAGTATTTT
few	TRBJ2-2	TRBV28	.	CASSSFPANTGELFF	TGTGCCAGCAGTTCATTTCCAGCGAACACCGGGGAGCTGTTTTTT
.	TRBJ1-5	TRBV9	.	CASSPGGHSNQPQHF	TGTGCCAGCAGCCCGGGGGGTCATAGCAATCAGCCCCAGCATTTT
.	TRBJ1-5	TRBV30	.	CAWSTGNTQPQHF	TGTGCCTGGAGTACCGGGAATACTCAGCCCCAGCATTTT
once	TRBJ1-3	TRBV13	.	CASSFRGAGNTIYF	TGTGCCAGCAGCTTTCGGGGGGCGGGAAACACCATATATTTT
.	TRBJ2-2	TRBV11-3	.	CASSPNSDGELFF	TGTGCCAGCAGCCCCAACTCTGACGGGGAGCTGTTTTTT
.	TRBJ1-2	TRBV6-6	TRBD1	CASSYLGQGGYTF	TGTGCCAGCAGTTACCTTGGACAGGGAGGCTACACCTTC
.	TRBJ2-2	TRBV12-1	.	CASSHILGLAGGNTGELFF	TGTGCCAGCAGCCACATACTAGGACTAGCGGGAGGGAACACCGGGGAGCTGTTTTTT
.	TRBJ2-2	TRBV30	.	CAWSRDWNTGELFF	TGTGCCTGGAGTAGAGATTGGAACACCGGGGAGCTGTTTTTT
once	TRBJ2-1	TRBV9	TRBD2	CASSVRESNYNEQFF	TGTGCCAGCAGCGTGCGGGAGAGCAACTACAATGAGCAGTTCTTC
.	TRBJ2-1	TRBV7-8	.	CASSSLSRGGYNEQFF	TGTGCCAGCAGCTCCCTATCTAGGGGTGGGTACAATGAGCAGTTCTTC
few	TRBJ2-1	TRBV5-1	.	CASSLVQPSGKEQFF	TGCGCCAGCAGCTTGGTACAGCCCTCTGGTAAAGAGCAGTTCTTC
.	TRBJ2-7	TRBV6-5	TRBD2	CASSYGTRYEQYF	TGTGCCAGCAGTTACGGGACTAGATACGAGCAGTACTTC
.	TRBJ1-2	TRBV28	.	CASSFSPGVGYGYTF	TGTGCCAGCAGTTTCTCTCCAGGGGTTGGCTATGGCTACACCTTC
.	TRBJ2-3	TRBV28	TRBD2	CASSLPGLAGGQFDTQYF	TGTGCCAGCAGTTTACCGGGACTAGCGGGAGGCCAGTTTGATACGCAGTATTTT
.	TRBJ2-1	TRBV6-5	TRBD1	CASRRETGVVGEQFF	TGTGCCAGCAGGAGAGAGACAGGGGTGGTTGGTGAGCAGTTCTTC
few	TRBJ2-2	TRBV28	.	CASRAIPGVLSGELFF	TGTGCCAGCAGAGCTATACCGGGTGTCCTAAGCGGGGAGCTGTTTTTT